This T cell receptor beta chain originates from a study of CD8+CD57+ T cells in acquired aplastic anemia. Notes on the study in general: Approximately 30 CD8+ CDR3 sequences were shared between patients and controls.

TCR beta VDJ combinations and CDR3 sequences were profiled from genomic DNA. Via MiXCR, TCRdb re-called the reads, giving one row per CDR3 protein. Here the sample spans approximately 170,000 distinct CDR3 sequences, 54% being singletons. V was clipped by 1 base and J by 5 bases; unmatched bases: 5. This CDR3 comprises 15 residues. The germline V gene encodes CDR1 LNHDA and CDR2 SQIVND (reference sequence). Comment on this clonotype: Its specificity is unknown.

The sequence derives from a human donor in good health, serving as a control. The rearrangement joins TRBV19 to TRBJ2-3; 8 bases match TRBD1. Sequences were obtained from sorted CD4+, CD8+, or CD8+CD57+ T cells (not recorded which) from PBMCs. DNA for the CDR3: TGTGCCAGTAGTATAGTGGCTACAGGGGGAGATACGCAGTATTTT. Amino acid sequence: CASSIVATGGDTQYF.